The 18 T cell receptor beta chains presented below share a single source sample, sequenced in a study of identical twins. TCRdb used MiXCR to reprocess the 5' RACE reads, holding one entry per CDR3 protein. In the table there are about 460,000 distinct CDR3 sequences, over 12% of which are singletons. The sample also formed part of further work on yellow fever vaccine responses in identical twins.

The sample comprised CD4+ T cells sorted from blood. The receptors shown here come from a woman between 18 and 29 years old in good health.

V and J are TRBV28 and TRBJ2-1, with D possibly being TRBD2 (5 bases). The CDR3 extends over 15 amino acids. V lost 2 bases, J lost 6 bases, and 14 bases lay in between. The germline CDR1 and CDR2 sequences are MDHEN and SYDVKM. The DNA for the CDR3 is TGTGCCAGCAGTTTAAGTCAGTCGGGGAGCAATGAGCAGTTCTTC. Translation gives CASSLSQSGSNEQFF. Together with reference TRBV28 and TRBJ2-1, the CDR3 gives the full variable domain: DVKVTQSSRYLVKRTGEKVFLECVQDMDHENMFWYRQDPGLGLRLIYFSYDVKMKEKGDIPEGYSVSREKKERFSLILESASTNQTSMYLCASSLSQSGSNEQFFGPGTRLTVL.

The chain couples TRBV4-1 to TRBJ1-3; 7 bases align to TRBD1. The CDR3 has 15 amino acids. The V gene end was trimmed by 2 bases and the J gene end by 2 bases; junction bases not matched to a gene: 3. Per germline, CDR1 MGHRA and CDR2 YSYEKL. CDR3 sequence reads: CASSQRQGTGNTIYF. DNA for the CDR3: TGCGCCAGCAGCCAAAGACAGGGAACTGGAAACACCATATATTTT.

This chain connects TRBV28 to TRBJ2-3, with 12 bases matching TRBD2. The germline CDR1 and CDR2 sequences are MDHEN and SYDVKM. This CDR3 region has 17 residues. V shed 3 bases, J shed 2 bases, and the junction held 6 bases outside the gene matches. The DNA of the CDR3 is TGTGCCAGCAGTTTTCTAGCGGGAGGGCGAGTCACAGATACGCAGTATTTT. Its translation: CASSFLAGGRVTDTQYF.

The V call is TRBV7-2, the J call TRBJ2-1; D remains ambiguous. Germline V gene lookup returns CDR1 SGHTA and CDR2 FQGNSA. The CDR3 is 12 amino acids. Trimming took 7 bases from V and 6 from J, leaving 10 bases between them. CDR3 in amino acids: CASTIRANEQFF. In DNA, the CDR3 is TGTGCCAGCACTATCCGGGCCAATGAGCAGTTCTTC.

The sample holds a few counts of this clonotype. This chain links TRBV7-9 with TRBJ1-6; D gene uncertain. The CDR3 contains 14 residues. The germline V and J ends were trimmed by 1 base and 8 bases, with 9 bases remaining between them. Germline values: CDR1 SEHNR, CDR2 FQNEAQ (reference sequence). The CDR3 spells CASSLEVVHSPLHF. DNA of the CDR3: TGTGCCAGCAGCTTAGAGGTGGTGCATTCACCCCTCCACTTT.

This clonotype was counted only a few times. DNA for the CDR3: TGTGCCAGCAGTTTGAGTTCCTACTCGTCCTACGAGCAGTACTTC. This translates into CASSLSSYSSYEQYF. The rearrangement joins TRBV28 to TRBJ2-7; D gene uncertain. Germline CDR1 and CDR2: MDHEN and SYDVKM. This CDR3 has 15 residues. Deletions cut 3 bases from V and 1 base from J, with 13 bases between.

The table lists this clonotype with a few counts. The V gene is TRBV25-1, the J gene TRBJ2-2; 8 bases line up with TRBD1. Trimming cost V 6 bases and J 2 bases; bases outside gene matches: 5. The CDR3 covers 15 residues. Germline V gene sequence: CDR1 MGHDK, CDR2 SYGVNS. The CDR3 is CASSPGQANTGELFF. DNA of the CDR3: TGTGCCAGCAGCCCGGGACAGGCTAACACCGGGGAGCTGTTTTTT. Supplemented by reference TRBV25-1 and TRBJ2-2, the full variable domain reads EADIYQTPRYLVIGTGKKITLECSQTMGHDKMYWYQQDPGMELHLIHYSYGVNSTEKGDLSSESTVSRIRTEHFPLTLESARPSHTSQYLCASSPGQANTGELFFGEGSRLTVL.

This clonotype was observed many times. The chain employs TRBV12-3 or TRBV12-4 and TRBJ2-5; 10 bases agree with TRBD2. The CDR3 extends over 16 amino acids. J gave up 4 bases and V 6 bases, and 11 bases lay outside the gene matches. The CDR3 bases are TGTGCCAGCAGCCCGGGACTAGCGAGAGGGCGAGAGACCCAGTACTTC. Residues: CASSPGLARGRETQYF.

This clonotype has just a few counts. The J gene is TRBJ2-1, the V gene TRBV18; D is perhaps TRBD1 (6 bases). Trimming took 2 bases from V and 5 from J, leaving 13 bases between them. CDR1 and CDR2 (germline): KGHSH, LQKENI. The length of the CDR3 is 15 residues. The CDR3 sequence: CASSPTGTPNNEQFF. The CDR3 nucleotides read TGTGCCAGCTCACCAACAGGGACGCCGAACAATGAGCAGTTCTTC.

This clonotype occurred many times. This chain links TRBV25-1 with TRBJ2-7; 8 bases fit TRBD1. This CDR3 has 13 amino acids. V lost 6 bases, J lost 4 bases, and 5 bases stayed unmatched. The V gene's germline CDR1 is MGHDK and CDR2 SYGVNS. The CDR3 DNA reads as TGTGCCAGCAGGCCCGGGACAGGTTACGAGCAGTACTTC. Amino acid sequence: CASRPGTGYEQYF.

This clonotype came up many times. The chain couples TRBV7-9 to TRBJ1-4; D remains unclear. V dropped 2 bases and J dropped 7 bases, with 14 bases sitting between them. Germline lookup yields CDR1 SEHNR and CDR2 FQNEAQ (reference sequence). This CDR3 comprises 15 residues. CDR3 DNA: TGTGCCAGCAGCTTAATCGCTATCGGAGGTGAAAAACTGTTTTTT. This sequence encodes CASSLIAIGGEKLFF.

This clonotype showed up many times. J is TRBJ2-1 and V is TRBV7-8; 11 positions agree with TRBD2. V lost 5 bases to trimming and J lost 3 bases; unmatched junction nucleotides: 3. The CDR3 has 15 amino acids. Germline assignment: CDR1 SGHVS and CDR2 FQNEAQ. The CDR3 bases are TGTGCCAGCAGCCCGGGACTAGCGGTCTACAATGAGCAGTTCTTC. This encodes CASSPGLAVYNEQFF.

The chain joins TRBV7-8 to TRBJ2-7, with a tentative D call TRBD1 (6 bases). This CDR3 is 14 amino acids long. The germline V gene encodes CDR1 SGHVS and CDR2 FQNEAQ. Trimming removed 6 bases at V and 4 bases at J, with 16 bases between. In DNA, the CDR3 is TGTGCCAGCAGTTCTCCGGGACACCGTTACGAGCAGTACTTC. This sequence encodes CASSSPGHRYEQYF.

The CDR3 protein is CASRGPGGPQHF. The DNA of the CDR3 is TGTGCCAGCAGAGGCCCCGGGGGGCCCCAGCATTTT. The chain employs TRBV6-2 or TRBV6-3 and TRBJ1-5, with D perhaps matching TRBD1 (5 bases). CDR1 is MNHEY and CDR2 is SVGEGT in the germline V gene. The CDR3 totals 12 residues. The V gene lost 6 bases and the J gene lost 9 bases, with 12 bases spanning the gap.

The J gene is TRBJ2-3, the V gene TRBV7-2, with D possibly TRBD2 on 5 matching bases. Germline loops: CDR1 SGHTA, CDR2 FQGNSA. The CDR3 is 16 amino acids. Deletions cut 1 base from V and 2 bases from J, with 13 bases between. The CDR3 DNA reads as TGTGCCAGCAGCTTAGGTGGAGGCTGGGACACAGATACGCAGTATTTT. The encoded protein is CASSLGGGWDTDTQYF. Looking up the rest from reference TRBV7-2 and TRBJ2-3 gives the full variable domain: GAGVSQSPSNKVTEKGKDVELRCDPISGHTALYWYRQSLGQGLEFLIYFQGNSAPDKSGLPSDRFSAERTGGSVSTLTIQRTQQEDSAVYLCASSLGGGWDTDTQYFGPGTRLTVL.

This clonotype was seen a few times. The gene calls are TRBV3-1 and TRBJ2-2; perhaps TRBD2 as D (5 bases). Trimming removed 1 base at V and 2 bases at J, with 8 bases between. Germline loops: CDR1 LGHDT, CDR2 YNNKEL (reference sequence). The CDR3 consists of 15 residues. The CDR3: CASSQGLINTGELFF. Here the CDR3 DNA reads TGTGCCAGCAGCCAAGGACTAATTAACACCGGGGAGCTGTTTTTT.

The V and J genes are TRBV11-2 and TRBJ2-2; D uncertain. Germline lookup yields CDR1 SGHAT and CDR2 FQNNGV. The V gene lost 1 base and the J gene lost 4 bases, with 10 bases spanning the gap. The CDR3 loop spans 15 amino acids. The CDR3 nucleotides read TGTGCCAGCAGCTTAGGAGTTGACCGCACCGGGGAGCTGTTTTTT. Translation: CASSLGVDRTGELFF.

The table lists this clonotype with a few counts. This chain connects TRBV28 to TRBJ2-7; 16 nucleotides match TRBD2. The CDR3 spans 17 residues. With V trimmed by 6 bases and J by 4 bases, 9 bases remained unmatched. Per germline, CDR1 MDHEN and CDR2 SYDVKM. The DNA for the CDR3 is TGTGCCAGCAGCCCCGGGACTAGCGGGAGGGTTAGGTACGAGCAGTACTTC. It encodes CASSPGTSGRVRYEQYF.